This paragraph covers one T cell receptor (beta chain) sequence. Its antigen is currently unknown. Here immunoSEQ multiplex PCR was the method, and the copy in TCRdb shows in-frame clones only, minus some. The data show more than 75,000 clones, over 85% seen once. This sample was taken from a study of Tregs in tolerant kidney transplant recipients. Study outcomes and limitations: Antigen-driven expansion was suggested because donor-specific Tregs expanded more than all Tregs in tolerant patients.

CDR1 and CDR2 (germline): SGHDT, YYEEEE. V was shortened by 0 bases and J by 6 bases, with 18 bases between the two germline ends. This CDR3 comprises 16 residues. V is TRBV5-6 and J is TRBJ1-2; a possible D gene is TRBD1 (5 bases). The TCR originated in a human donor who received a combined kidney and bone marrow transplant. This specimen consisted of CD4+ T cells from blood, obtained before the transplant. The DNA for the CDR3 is TGTGCCAGCAGCTTGGAAGCCGCGGGTCGGGGGGATGGCTACACCTTC. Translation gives CASSLEAAGRGDGYTF. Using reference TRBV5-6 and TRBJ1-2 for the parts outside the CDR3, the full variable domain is DAGVTQSPTHLIKTRGQQVTLRCSPKSGHDTVSWYQQALGQGPQFIFQYYEEEERQRGNFPDRFSGHQFPNYSSELNVNALLLGDSALYLCASSLEAAGRGDGYTFGSGTRLTVV.